At least ten counts were recorded for the clone carrying this T cell receptor beta chain. Its antigen is currently unknown. Trimming removed 1 base at V and 2 bases at J, with 8 bases between. The CDR3 loop spans 14 amino acids. Germline V gene data show CDR1 as SGHAT and CDR2 as FQNNGV. cDNA synthesis used the whole RNA isolate, giving expressed TCRB sequences. Assay used: immunoSEQ multiplex PCR; TCRdb lists only in-frame clones, some missing. The sample yields a few hundred thousand clones, 7.5% to 10% seen once. The data originate from a study of beta chain features in type 1 diabetes. Overall study context: There were approximately 100 million sorted cells examined across all samples.

Study-level results: Possible PCR preference for shorter templates applied equally to patients and controls. There was a possibility that cDNA sequencing over-represented cells with high TCR expression.

The V and J genes are TRBV11-2 and TRBJ2-5; D is ambiguous. Sequences were obtained from naive CD4+ T cells from blood. The origin of this receptor is a woman aged 18-29 years in good health. The CDR3 protein is CASSLVPVQETQYF. Written as DNA, the CDR3 is TGTGCCAGCAGCTTAGTACCGGTTCAAGAGACCCAGTACTTC.